The rows below give T cell receptor beta chains drawn from one sample of a study of blood T cell repertoires in COVID-19. The method was immunoSEQ multiplex PCR; TCRdb's version includes in-frame clones alone and lacks a portion of them. The table shows hundreds of thousands of clones, with approximately 81% occurring only once. Sequencing input: peripheral blood. The origin of the receptors is a man between 25 and 39 years old with active or convalescent COVID-19. Each CDR3 is given without its conserved first and last residue.

>TRBV9|13
ASSVGLAGAYEQY
>TRBV6-5|11
ASSRTGDYEQY
>TRBV27|18
ASSLSPRGQGPSSYNEQF
>TRBV12-3/TRBV12-4|11
ASSLRGIDPQY
>TRBV3-1/TRBV3-2|15
ASSQDRATGVIYGYT
>TRBV2|12
ASTGQVNTDTQY
>TRBV9|14
ASSRTSGGGYNEQF
>TRBV3-1/TRBV3-2|12
ASTSFSGNSPLH
>TRBV4-2|16
ASSRYLAGGASTGELF
>TRBV6-5|11
ASRNSALGGYT
>TRBV19|11
ATSVSANTEAF
>TRBV28|13
ASTRQRVGNQPQH
>TRBV9|13
ASSVREGRGGELF
>TRBV4-3|13
ASSRPGQGSTEAF
>TRBV6-2/TRBV6-3|12
ASSRGDPRYEQY
>TRBV19|15
ASRTTGSSGNTGELF
>TRBV10-1|14
ASSERAGAPNNEQF
>TRBV9|12
ASSPRGAGPEAF
>TRBV2|13
ASQRDSQLNYGYT
>TRBV4-3|15
ASSQTSPGQGGSPLH
>TRBV9|13
ASSAWGQGDSPLH
>TRBV5-1|13
ASSPPGQSNEKLF
>TRBV7-3|11
ASSSTSTDTQY
>TRBV12-3/TRBV12-4|11
ASSPSGADTQY
>TRBV10-3|12
AISGDRANTEAF
>TRBV29-1|13
SVEGLADSSYEQY
>TRBV4-3|12
ASSHRQGEGPQH
>TRBV20-1|13
SASAGQGRTDTQY
>TRBV6-6|11
ASVLVSNQPQH
>TRBV6-5|11
ASREVKGNTIY
>TRBV7-9|16
ASSPRLAGVASYNEQF
>TRBV3-1/TRBV3-2|17
ASSQNRREVSIKNTEAF
>TRBV3-1/TRBV3-2|13
ASSQREGARDTQY
>TRBV5-1|13
ASSLGGTSSNEQF
>TRBV28|13
ASSTQGGHTDTQY
>TRBV23-1|15
ARGRGASGSFYNEQF
>TRBV6-6|13
ASRTGQYSNQPQH
>TRBV18|14
ASSPMGQTSNQPQH
>TRBV15|13
ATSRADRARNEQF
>TRBV10-3|12
AIRRDSRNYGYT
>TRBV3-1/TRBV3-2|11
ASSQDHRYGYT
>TRBV2|13
ASSARTGGDYGYT